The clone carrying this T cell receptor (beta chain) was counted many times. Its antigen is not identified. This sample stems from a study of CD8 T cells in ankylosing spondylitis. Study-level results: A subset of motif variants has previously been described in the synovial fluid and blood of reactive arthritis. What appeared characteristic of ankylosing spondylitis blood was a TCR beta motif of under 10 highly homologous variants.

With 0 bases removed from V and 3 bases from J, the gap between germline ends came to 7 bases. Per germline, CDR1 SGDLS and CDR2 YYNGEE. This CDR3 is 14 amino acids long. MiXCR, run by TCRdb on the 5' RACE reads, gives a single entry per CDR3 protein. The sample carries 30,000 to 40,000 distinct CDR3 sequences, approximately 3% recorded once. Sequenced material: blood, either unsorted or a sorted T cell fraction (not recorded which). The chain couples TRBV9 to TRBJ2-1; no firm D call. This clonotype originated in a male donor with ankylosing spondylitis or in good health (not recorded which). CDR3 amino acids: CASSVARDYNEQFF. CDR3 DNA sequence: TGTGCCAGCAGCGTAGCTAGGGACTACAATGAGCAGTTCTTC.